This T cell receptor (beta chain) was obtained from a study of control samples from healthy donors and cancer patients. The method was immunoSEQ multiplex PCR; TCRdb's version includes in-frame clones alone and lacks a portion of them. The repertoire consists of fewer than 95,000 clones, with around 92% occurring once and the leading ten covering 15% to 18%. Germline CDR1 reads SGHVS; CDR2 reads FQNEAQ. V gave up 5 bases and J gave up 6 bases, with 17 bases separating them. The CDR3 consists of 14 residues. The rearrangement links TRBV7-8 to TRBJ2-7, with D tentatively TRBD1 (6 bases). This receptor was identified in a man younger than 45 in good health. The sequenced sample was blood. For the CDR3, the DNA is TGTGCCAGCAGCCCGAACAGGGCATCGGCCGAGCAGTACTTC. It translates to CASSPNRASAEQYF.